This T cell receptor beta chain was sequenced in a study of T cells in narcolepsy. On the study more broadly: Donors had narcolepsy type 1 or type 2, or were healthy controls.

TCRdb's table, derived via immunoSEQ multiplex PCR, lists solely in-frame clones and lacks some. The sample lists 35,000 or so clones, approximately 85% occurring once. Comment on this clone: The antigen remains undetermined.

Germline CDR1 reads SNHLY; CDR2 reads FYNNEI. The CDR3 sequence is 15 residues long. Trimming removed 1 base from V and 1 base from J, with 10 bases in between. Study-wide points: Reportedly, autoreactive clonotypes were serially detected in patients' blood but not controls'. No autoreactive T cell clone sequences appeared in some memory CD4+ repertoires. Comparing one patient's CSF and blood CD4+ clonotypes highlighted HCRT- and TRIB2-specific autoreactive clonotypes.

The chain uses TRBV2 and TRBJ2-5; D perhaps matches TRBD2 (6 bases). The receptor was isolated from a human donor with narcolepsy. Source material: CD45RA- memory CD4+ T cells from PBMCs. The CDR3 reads CASSEERVRQETQYF. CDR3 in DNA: TGTGCCAGCAGTGAAGAGCGGGTCCGCCAAGAGACCCAGTACTTC.